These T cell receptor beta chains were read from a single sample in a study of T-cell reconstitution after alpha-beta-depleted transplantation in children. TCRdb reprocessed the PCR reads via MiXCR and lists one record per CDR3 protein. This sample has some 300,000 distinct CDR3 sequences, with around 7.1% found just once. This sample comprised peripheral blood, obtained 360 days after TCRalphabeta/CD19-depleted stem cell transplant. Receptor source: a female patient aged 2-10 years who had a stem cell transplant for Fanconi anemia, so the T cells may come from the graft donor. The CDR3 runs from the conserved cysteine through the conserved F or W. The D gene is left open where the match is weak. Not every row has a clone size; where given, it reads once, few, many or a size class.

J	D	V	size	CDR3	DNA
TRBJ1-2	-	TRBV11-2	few	CASSLSRDSSYGYTF	TGTGCCAGCAGCTTATCTAGGGATTCTTCCTATGGCTACACCTTC
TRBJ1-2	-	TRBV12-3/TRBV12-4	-	CASRDDSPHLYGYTF	TGTGCCAGCAGAGACGACAGCCCTCATCTCTATGGCTACACCTTC
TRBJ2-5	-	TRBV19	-	CASSMITDSLQETQYF	TGTGCCAGTAGTATGATTACGGACTCGCTACAAGAGACCCAGTACTTC
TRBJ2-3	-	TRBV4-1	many	CASSQLFHSFRTDTQYF	TGCGCCAGCAGCCAACTTTTTCATAGCTTTCGGACAGATACGCAGTATTTT
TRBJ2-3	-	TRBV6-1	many	CASTPDASTDTQYF	TGTGCCAGCACTCCAGACGCTAGCACAGATACGCAGTATTTT
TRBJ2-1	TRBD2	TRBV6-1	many	CASSRRTSGGSSYNEQFF	TGTGCCAGCAGTAGAAGGACTAGCGGGGGAAGCTCCTACAATGAGCAGTTCTTC
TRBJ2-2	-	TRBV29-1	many	CSVGARPGSTANTGELFF	TGCAGCGTTGGAGCCCGTCCAGGGTCCACAGCGAACACCGGGGAGCTGTTTTTT
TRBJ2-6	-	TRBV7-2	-	CASSLAFGRPSGANVLTF	TGTGCCAGCAGCTTAGCTTTCGGCAGGCCATCTGGGGCCAACGTCCTGACTTTC
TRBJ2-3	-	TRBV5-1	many	CASSLLVTTTDTQYF	TGCGCCAGCAGCTTGCTAGTGACTACCACAGATACGCAGTATTTT
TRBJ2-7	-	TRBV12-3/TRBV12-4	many	CASSLHEGRGYF	TGTGCCAGCAGCCTCCACGAAGGAAGGGGGTACTTC
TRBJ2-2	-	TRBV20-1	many	CSARIDSHNANTGELFF	TGCAGTGCTAGAATAGACAGTCACAACGCGAACACCGGGGAGCTGTTTTTT
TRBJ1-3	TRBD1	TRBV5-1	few	CASSSTGLRGTIYF	TGCGCCAGCAGTTCGACAGGGCTGAGAGGCACCATATATTTT
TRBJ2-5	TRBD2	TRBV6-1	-	CASSPPFGEGGETQYF	TGTGCCAGCAGTCCCCCCTTTGGGGAGGGTGGAGAGACCCAGTACTTC
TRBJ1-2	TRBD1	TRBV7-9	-	CASSRTGRGYTF	TGTGCCAGCAGCCGGACAGGGCGGGGCTACACCTTC
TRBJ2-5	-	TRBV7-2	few	CASSLAGAPEETQYF	TGTGCCAGCAGCTTAGCCGGGGCGCCGGAAGAGACCCAGTACTTC
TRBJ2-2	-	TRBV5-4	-	CASSPDVGGELFF	TGTGCCAGCAGCCCCGACGTCGGCGGGGAGCTGTTTTTT
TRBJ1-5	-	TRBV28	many	CASSQYQPQHF	TGTGCCAGCAGTCAATATCAGCCCCAGCATTTT
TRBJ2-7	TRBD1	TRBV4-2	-	CASSQDTPGQGAKCEQYF	TGTGCCAGCAGCCAAGATACCCCCGGACAGGGGGCCAAATGCGAGCAGTACTTC
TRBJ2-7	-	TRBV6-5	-	CASRSIGYEQYF	TGTGCCAGCAGATCAATTGGCTACGAGCAGTACTTC
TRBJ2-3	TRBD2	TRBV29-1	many	CSGGLGRAPDTQYF	TGCAGCGGGGGGCTCGGGAGGGCCCCAGATACGCAGTATTTT
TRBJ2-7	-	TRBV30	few	CAWSRLGGSEQYF	TGTGCCTGGAGTCGGTTGGGGGGATCGGAGCAGTACTTC
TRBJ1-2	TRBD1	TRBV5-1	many	CASSQQGFYGYTF	TGCGCCAGCTCACAACAGGGGTTCTATGGCTACACCTTC
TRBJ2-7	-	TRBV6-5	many	CASSYSTGYYEQYF	TGTGCCAGCAGTTACTCGACAGGATACTACGAGCAGTACTTC
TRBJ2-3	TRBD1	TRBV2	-	CAISPGQGHLAGTDTQYF	TGTGCCATCAGCCCGGGACAGGGACATCTAGCTGGCACAGATACGCAGTATTTT
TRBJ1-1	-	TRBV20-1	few	CSARRARVNTEAFF	TGCAGTGCTAGGAGGGCCAGGGTGAACACTGAAGCTTTCTTT
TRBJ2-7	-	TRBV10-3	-	CAISKTGLTYEQYF	TGTGCCATCAGTAAGACAGGACTGACCTACGAGCAGTACTTC
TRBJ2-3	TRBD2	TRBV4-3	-	CASSQETTSGGPTDTQYF	TGCGCCAGCAGCCAAGAGACGACTAGCGGGGGGCCCACAGATACGCAGTATTTT
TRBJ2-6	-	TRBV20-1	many	CSAYRAGANVLTF	TGCAGTGCTTACAGGGCTGGGGCCAACGTCCTGACTTTC
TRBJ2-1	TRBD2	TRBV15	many	CATSRGLAGGPSSYNEQFF	TGTGCCACCAGCCGAGGACTAGCGGGGGGGCCGAGCTCCTACAATGAGCAGTTCTTC
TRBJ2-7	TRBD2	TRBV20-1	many	CSVHSGLAEYYEQYF	TGCAGTGTTCATTCGGGACTAGCGGAGTATTACGAGCAGTACTTC
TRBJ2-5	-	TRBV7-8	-	CASSLLPSGAKETQYF	TGTGCCAGCAGCTTACTCCCGTCTGGGGCGAAAGAGACCCAGTACTTC
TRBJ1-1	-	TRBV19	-	CASSISDGEAFF	TGTGCCAGTAGTATATCCGACGGTGAAGCTTTCTTT